A single sample is the source of the 3 T cell receptor beta chains below, sequenced in a study of T cell changes during pregnancy in multiple sclerosis. Repertoires were generated with immunoSEQ multiplex PCR, while TCRdb's copy carries only in-frame clones and drops some. The top ten clones hold around 0.69% of a sample with 30,000 to 40,000 clones, 91% of them seen once. The sample was CD4+ T cells from peripheral blood mononuclear cells, taken in the second trimester of pregnancy. The source is a female donor in good health, enrolled as a control in a pregnancy study.

This chain uses TRBV5-1 with TRBJ2-1; the D gene is possibly TRBD2 (6 bases). Deletions cut 7 bases from V and 1 base from J, with 9 bases between. The CDR3 length is 13 residues. CDR1 is SGHRS, CDR2 YFSETQ, per germline. CDR3 residues: CASSRGSYNEQFF. The DNA of the CDR3 is TGCGCCAGCTCTCGGGGGTCCTACAATGAGCAGTTCTTC.

A single count supports this clone. The chain couples TRBV14 to TRBJ1-2; D remains ambiguous. Between the trimmed V and J ends, which lost 2 bases and 1 base, there was a span of 8 bases. The germline CDR1 and CDR2 sequences are SGHDN and FVKESK. CDR3 size: 14 residues. CDR3 coding DNA: TGTGCCAGCAGCCAACAACGGGGTAACTATGGCTACACCTTC. The encoded protein is CASSQQRGNYGYTF. Combining the CDR3 with reference TRBV14 and TRBJ1-2 gives the whole variable domain EAGVTQFPSHSVIEKGQTVTLRCDPISGHDNLYWYRRVMGKEIKFLLHFVKESKQDESGMPNNRFLAERTGGTYSTLKVQPAELEDSGVYFCASSQQRGNYGYTFGSGTRLTVV.

This rearrangement joins TRBV27 to TRBJ2-4; D remains ambiguous. Germline-derived CDR1 and CDR2 are MNHEY and SMNVEV (reference sequence). The CDR3 length is 16 residues. Trimming shortened V by 3 bases and J by 0 bases, and 12 bases separated the two germline ends. DNA for the CDR3: TGTGCCAGCAGTTTCACTGAGCTAATAGCCAAAAACATTCAGTACTTC. Translation: CASSFTELIAKNIQYF.